This section outlines one T cell receptor (beta chain) sequence together with its context. Its antigen is not identified. J gave up 0 bases and V 2 bases, and 4 bases lay outside the gene matches. The CDR3 sequence is 16 residues long. Germline CDR1 SGHRS, CDR2 YFSETQ. Expressed TCRB transcripts were sequenced because the isolated RNA had all been reverse transcribed beforehand. Profiling relied on immunoSEQ multiplex PCR, and the TCRdb table lists in-frame clones only, not all of them. The sample has a few hundred thousand clones, 9.6% seen once. These data belong to a study of beta chain features in type 1 diabetes. General study results and limits: The study found fewer insertions and more deletions at VDJ junctions in type 1 diabetes patients. Patients with Type 1 diabetes showed moderately but significantly shorter TCRB CDR3s in all four CD4+ subsets. Sequencing of cDNA might inflate the share of cells that strongly express TCR.

The chain employs TRBV5-1 and TRBJ2-1, with TRBD2 identical over 8 bases. The sequenced material came from central memory CD4+ T cells from blood. The TCR was taken from a man between 25 and 39 years old with type 1 diabetes. For the CDR3, the DNA is TGCGCCAGCAGCTTAGTACTAGCGGACTCCTACAATGAGCAGTTCTTC. Translating it yields CASSLVLADSYNEQFF.